A selection of T cell receptor beta chains follows, all from one sample in a study of T cells in Graves' hyperthyroidism and ophthalmopathy. A single record per CDR3 protein comes from TCRdb applying MiXCR to the multiplex PCR reads. The sample gives 660,000 or so distinct CDR3 sequences, nearly 45% of which show up once; about 7.2% is in the top ten. Sequencing was carried out using peripheral blood or thyroid tissue (not recorded which). The receptors derive from an adult man with Graves' disease, either hyperthyroidism or ophthalmopathy (not recorded which). CDR3s include the opening cysteine and the closing phenylalanine or tryptophan.

j_call,v_call,cdr3_aa
TRBJ2-7,TRBV25-1,CASRDRLMYEQYF
TRBJ1-1,TRBV11-3,CASSQERQGNTEAFF
TRBJ1-5,TRBV12-3/TRBV12-4,CASSFYGQVSNQPQHF
TRBJ2-2,TRBV25-1,CASSSGGNTGELFF
TRBJ2-7,TRBV7-3,CASSLTGGEGYEQYF
TRBJ1-2,TRBV12-3/TRBV12-4,CASSLERGTGGGYTF
TRBJ1-2,TRBV12-3/TRBV12-4,CASSFGSNHGYTF
TRBJ1-2,TRBV6-5,CASSYDQWTGGYTF
TRBJ1-1,TRBV10-2,CASSEILGQAVNTEAFF
TRBJ1-6,TRBV10-2,CASSARDPGYNSPLHF
TRBJ1-6,TRBV12-3/TRBV12-4,CASGGPPAGENNSPLHF
TRBJ1-5,TRBV9,CASSSGTLDQPQHF
TRBJ1-5,TRBV19,CASSGGDRSNQPQHF
TRBJ1-2,TRBV12-5,CASGLPVGAGVFFDGYTF
TRBJ1-5,TRBV20-1,CSASSSPYSNQPQHF
TRBJ1-6,TRBV20-1,CSARPSVTYNSPLHF
TRBJ1-5,TRBV25-1,CASSDLPGLDQPQHF
TRBJ1-3,TRBV6-1,CASKVQSPSGNTIYF
TRBJ1-5,TRBV2,CASSPSNSNQPQHF
TRBJ1-1,TRBV5-4,CASSPGVANTEAFF
TRBJ1-5,TRBV2,CASSLEGPQHF
TRBJ1-3,TRBV5-1,CASTKDRGNTIYF
TRBJ1-2,TRBV10-3,CAINTGTLANYGYTF
TRBJ2-5,TRBV7-8,CASSQHPGTGAGETQYF
TRBJ1-4,TRBV2,CASSEGQAREKLFF
TRBJ2-7,TRBV19,CASSIDSGYYEQYF
TRBJ1-4,TRBV5-5,CASRKVGGNEKLFF
TRBJ1-2,TRBV12-3/TRBV12-4,CASSSGVQPNYGYTF
TRBJ1-1,TRBV20-1,CSARGVGTGPTEAFF
TRBJ1-2,TRBV2,CASSPTHGADYGYTF
TRBJ1-5,TRBV24-1,CATTADLGANSNQTQHF